The text below deals with one TCR beta chain. Its antigen target is currently unknown. Within one base of it there is no much larger clone, and no base qualities were kept. No immune events such as infections were documented for the healthy donors during the collection period. Healthy-donor blood repertoires served as a training cohort to calibrate time-dependent variance in a beta-binomial model of T-cell clone differential abundance. The training cohort included around 10 healthy donors, of whom 3 were female and 7 were male. The donors were between about 25 and 70 years old, with an average age of around 42 years. Whole blood was collected from each healthy donor at three time points spaced 2 to 3 weeks apart and obtained from a commercial supplier. Genomic DNA was extracted from unsorted whole blood for immunosequencing. This sample was included in a study of identifying expanded T cells in peripheral blood (dated by TCRdb to about 2019). Study-level background: Technical replicates were generated by sequencing separate aliquots of the same genomic DNA pool, and four replicates were compared pairwise. Study-wide conclusions, independent of this receptor: In all healthy donors, the variance in clone template counts between samples taken roughly 14 days apart rose significantly as total template count increased. The binomial model flagged approximately 1.2 differentially abundant clones between technical replicates, compared with about 16.4 over about 2 weeks and 19 over around four weeks. Both the number of clones called differentially abundant and the false-positive rate were significantly reduced by the beta-binomial model across all healthy-donor time intervals. It was expected by the authors that biological variance in healthy repertoires might increase further over much longer intervals, such as months to years.

TCRbeta CDR3 regions were profiled by bias-controlled multiplex PCR amplification of genomic DNA with the immunoSEQ Assay. From the authors' description of their analysis: The absolute abundance of each unique TCRbeta CDR3 region was quantified after sequences were collapsed and filtered. Differential abundance was tested with two models: a binomial (Fisher-equivalent) model and a beta-binomial model that adds time-dependent variance fitted from healthy donors. Any clone with fewer than 5 combined templates was excluded, and a clone was called differentially abundant if its Benjamini-Hochberg FDR was below 0.01. Using the form v = (b*log(k)+a)^2, the beta-binomial variance was modeled as a function of the total template count across the two samples. Held by TCRdb, this immuneACCESS table contains in-frame sequences only and omits some clones. Under half of the omission traces to an unresolved V gene where checked; the cause of the rest is unknown. The D gene and trimming were derived from the DNA, and the V and J assignments and clone size from that table. A total of roughly 90,000 clones appear in this sample, about 85% of them only once. Of the sample, around 4% falls within the top ten clones.

Trimming removed 4 bases from V and 3 bases from J, leaving 9 bases between the germline ends. CDR1 SQVTM and CDR2 ANQGSEA were looked up in the germline V gene. Counted from cysteine to phenylalanine, this CDR3 has 12 amino acids. Here the CDR3 DNA is all that survives: 36 bases in frame from base 1. Sequencing input: blood. The chain uses TRBV29-1 and TRBJ1-1, with no confident D gene call. The sequence was collected from a person aged 18-69 years in good health. The DNA sequence is TGCAGCGTTGGCAAGGTTTACACTGAAGCTTTCTTT. Translated, this is CSVGKVYTEAFF.